The clone carrying this TCR beta chain was seen at least ten times. No antigen is known for it. TCR beta CDR3 sequences were amplified from RNA transcripts. When the TCR CDR3 underwent first-round RT-PCR, the HTBI primer set was used. TCRdb independently ran MiXCR on the multiplex PCR reads; one entry per CDR3 protein. The sample has some 550,000 distinct CDR3 sequences, roughly 16% seen once. Per germline, CDR1 SQVTM and CDR2 ANQGSEA. The V gene lost 3 bases and the J gene lost 0 bases, with 5 bases spanning the gap. The CDR3 runs 13 residues. The sample comes from a study of T cells in Graves' hyperthyroidism and ophthalmopathy. General study results and limits: Most thyroid clonotypes that were expanded above 0.001 also turned up in blood.

Each ophthalmopathy patient scored at least 3 on the Clinical Activity Score and at least 4 on NOSPECS grade, with duration under 3 months. The chain joins TRBV29-1 to TRBJ2-2; D not certain. This clonotype was sampled from a middle-aged woman with Graves' ophthalmopathy. Sequencing was done on a sample of blood. CDR3 sequence (DNA): TGCAGCGTTGACAGTACGAACACCGGGGAGCTGTTTTTT. This encodes CSVDSTNTGELFF.